These 17 T cell receptor beta chains came from one sample sequenced in a study of T cell clones after liver transplantation. Here immunoSEQ multiplex PCR was the method, and the copy in TCRdb shows in-frame clones only, minus some. The table shows under 85,000 clones, with 80% occurring only once. Sequencing used CD4+ T cells from blood, obtained 12 months after liver transplant. These receptors came from a human patient who received a liver transplant. Certain T cells may be donor cells from the graft.

The chain employs TRBV4-1 and TRBJ2-7; 10 bases line up with TRBD1. The CDR3 totals 15 residues. Germline V gene data show CDR1 as MGHRA and CDR2 as YSYEKL. The V and J ends lost 2 bases and 3 bases, in that order; junction bases with no gene match: 4. The CDR3 DNA sequence: TGCGCCAGCAGCCAAATGGACAGGGGGGACTACGAGCAGTACTTC. This gives the protein CASSQMDRGDYEQYF.

The count of this clone is one. This chain's CDR3 is CASSFRDRELYGYTF. The CDR3 DNA sequence: TGTGCCAGCAGTTTCCGGGACAGGGAACTCTATGGCTACACCTTC. The V gene is TRBV28, the J gene TRBJ1-2; 9 positions match TRBD1. V dropped 3 bases and J dropped 4; count of bases not matched to a gene: 6. This CDR3 region has 15 residues. Germline CDR1 reads MDHEN; CDR2 reads SYDVKM.

The chain couples TRBV28 to TRBJ1-5; 8 positions agree with TRBD1. The V gene end was trimmed by 7 bases and the J gene end by 5 bases; junction bases not matched to a gene: 16. The CDR3 runs 17 residues. The germline gives CDR1 MDHEN, CDR2 SYDVKM. In DNA, the CDR3 is TGTGCCAGCACCAAAGAGACCCGGACAGGGCGTCATCAGCCCCAGCATTTT. As protein: CASTKETRTGRHQPQHF.

This chain joins TRBV11-2 and TRBJ2-7; 12 bases line up with TRBD2. Germline V lookup: CDR1 SGHAT, CDR2 FQNNGV. The CDR3 runs 19 residues. V dropped 4 bases and J dropped 1; count of bases not matched to a gene: 14. Here the CDR3 DNA reads TGTGCCAGCAGCTCAAACGGTAGAGCTAGCGGGAGGGAGTCCTACGAGCAGTACTTC. Amino acids: CASSSNGRASGRESYEQYF.

The sample holds one count of this clone. The rearrangement uses TRBV29-1 and TRBJ2-1, with 11 bases identical to TRBD1. Germline-derived CDR1 and CDR2 are SQVTM and ANQGSEA. Germline trimming cut 8 bases from V and 1 base from J; bases unmatched to any gene: 13. The CDR3 totals 17 residues. The CDR3 loop is CSIYDPGTGGSYNEQFF. The CDR3 bases are TGCAGCATCTACGACCCCGGGACAGGGGGTTCCTACAATGAGCAGTTCTTC.

The chain employs TRBV7-3 and TRBJ1-1; D is ambiguous. Deletions cut 2 bases from V and 2 bases from J, with 6 bases between. CDR3 length: 13 amino acids. CDR1 is SGHTA, CDR2 FQGTGA, per germline. The CDR3 here is CASSLLYNTEAFF. CDR3 DNA: TGTGCCAGCAGCTTACTGTATAACACTGAAGCTTTCTTT.

J is TRBJ2-5 and V is TRBV29-1, with a possible D match to TRBD1 (6 bases). This CDR3 spans 14 amino acids. V was clipped by 6 bases and J by 5 bases, with 19 bases between them. Per the germline V gene, CDR1 is SQVTM and CDR2 is ANQGSEA. The CDR3 nucleotides are TGCAGCGTGGGGGCGGGCCATGCTGGGGAGACCCAGTACTTC. Translated, it gives CSVGAGHAGETQYF. The complete variable domain, with remaining parts taken from reference TRBV29-1 and TRBJ2-5, reads SAVISQKPSRDICQRGTSLTIQCQVDSQVTMMFWYRQQPGQSLTLIATANQGSEATYESGFVIDKFPISRPNLTFSTLTVSNMSPEDSSIYLCSVGAGHAGETQYFGPGTRLLVL.

V usage is TRBV21-1 and J usage is TRBJ2-7; TRBD2 was called by the table and not checked on the DNA. TRBV21-1 corresponds to a pseudogene. This CDR3 region has 14 residues. The CDR3 DNA reads as TGTGCCAGCAGCAGACTAGCGGGATACTACGAGCAGTACTTC. Translation: CASSRLAGYYEQYF.

This chain connects TRBV5-6 to TRBJ2-1; 10 bases agree with TRBD2. Germline V gene lookup returns CDR1 SGHDT and CDR2 YYEEEE. J was trimmed by 4 bases and V by 2 bases; bases with no gene match: 3. The CDR3 sequence is 15 residues long. The CDR3 here is CASSFLAGAYNEQFF. As DNA, the CDR3 is TGTGCCAGCAGCTTTCTAGCGGGAGCGTACAATGAGCAGTTCTTC.

The gene calls are TRBV20-1 and TRBJ2-5, with D hard to call. V lost 3 bases and J 4 bases, leaving 6 bases between the germline ends. This CDR3 is built from 11 residues. Germline assignment: CDR1 DFQATT and CDR2 SNEGSKA (reference sequence). In DNA form, the CDR3 reads TGCAGTGCTAGCAATGTAGAGACCCAGTACTTC. Translating gives CSASNVETQYF.

The chain couples TRBV11-3 to TRBJ2-5; D ambiguous. The CDR3 has 13 amino acids. V was clipped by 2 bases and J by 4 bases, with 8 bases between them. Germline V gene lookup returns CDR1 SGHNT and CDR2 YENEEA. CDR3 bases: TGTGCCAGCAGCTTAAGGCCAGGAGAGACCCAGTACTTC. Protein sequence: CASSLRPGETQYF.

In its sample, this clone was seen a few times. This chain uses TRBV29-1 with TRBJ1-1, with D possibly TRBD1 on 6 matching bases. With 7 bases removed from V and 2 bases from J, the gap between germline ends came to 11 bases. Germline CDR1 reads SQVTM; CDR2 reads ANQGSEA. The CDR3 runs to 12 residues. The CDR3 spells CSAGGLNTEAFF. CDR3 sequence (DNA): TGCAGCGCGGGGGGGCTCAACACTGAAGCTTTCTTT.

CDR3 nucleotides: TGTGCCAGCAGCCTTGCAGGTGCGGAGAACACCGGGGAGCTGTTTTTT. It codes for CASSLAGAENTGELFF. The chain employs TRBV7-2 and TRBJ2-2; D is uncertain. V was pared by 5 bases and J by 1 base, with 14 bases between. The CDR3 loop spans 16 amino acids. The V gene's germline CDR1 is SGHTA and CDR2 FQGNSA.

The CDR3 loop is CASTPDREDGYTF. The DNA for the CDR3 is TGTGCCAGCACCCCGGACAGGGAAGATGGCTACACCTTC. The gene calls are TRBV7-2 and TRBJ1-2, with 8 positions matching TRBD1. V was pared by 7 bases and J by 6 bases, with 7 bases of the junction left unmatched. Germline loops: CDR1 SGHTA, CDR2 FQGNSA. The CDR3 consists of 13 residues.

The V call is TRBV28, the J call TRBJ2-1; D gene ambiguous. Germline loops: CDR1 MDHEN, CDR2 SYDVKM. The CDR3 has 11 amino acids. Trimming removed 2 bases at V and 10 bases at J, with 6 bases between. CDR3 nucleotides: TGTGCCAGCAGTTTACGAGAGGAGCAGTTCTTC. Residues: CASSLREEQFF.

V gene TRBV10-3 combines with J gene TRBJ2-7, with a weak D call TRBD2 (7 bases). The CDR3 is 15 amino acids. Deletions cut 3 bases from V and 4 bases from J, with 16 bases between. Per the germline V gene, CDR1 is ENHRY and CDR2 is SYGVKD. This chain's CDR3 is CAISDPGGASYEQYF. In DNA form, the CDR3 reads TGTGCCATCAGTGACCCGGGGGGCGCATCGTACGAGCAGTACTTC.

The V and J genes are TRBV7-9 and TRBJ2-5; 9 bases line up with TRBD1. The CDR3 has 15 residues. Germline trimming cut 7 bases from V and 5 bases from J; bases unmatched to any gene: 11. Germline-derived CDR1 and CDR2 are SEHNR and FQNEAQ (reference sequence). The CDR3: CASIKLGQGQETQYF. The CDR3 DNA is TGTGCCAGCATCAAGTTAGGACAGGGGCAGGAGACCCAGTACTTC.